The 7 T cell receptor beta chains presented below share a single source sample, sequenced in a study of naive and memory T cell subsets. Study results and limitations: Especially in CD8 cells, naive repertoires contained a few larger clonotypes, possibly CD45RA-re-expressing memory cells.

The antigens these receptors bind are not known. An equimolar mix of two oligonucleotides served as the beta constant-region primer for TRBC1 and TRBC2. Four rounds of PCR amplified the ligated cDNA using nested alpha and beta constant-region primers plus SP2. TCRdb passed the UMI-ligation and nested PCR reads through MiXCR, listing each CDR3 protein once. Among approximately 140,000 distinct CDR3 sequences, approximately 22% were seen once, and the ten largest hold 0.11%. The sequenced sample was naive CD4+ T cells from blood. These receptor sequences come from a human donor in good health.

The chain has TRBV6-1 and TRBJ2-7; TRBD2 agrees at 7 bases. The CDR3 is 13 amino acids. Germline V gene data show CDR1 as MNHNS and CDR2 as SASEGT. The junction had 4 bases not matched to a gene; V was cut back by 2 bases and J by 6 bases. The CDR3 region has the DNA TGTGCCAGCAGTGAAAAGGGAGGGACCGAGCAGTACTTC. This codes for CASSEKGGTEQYF.

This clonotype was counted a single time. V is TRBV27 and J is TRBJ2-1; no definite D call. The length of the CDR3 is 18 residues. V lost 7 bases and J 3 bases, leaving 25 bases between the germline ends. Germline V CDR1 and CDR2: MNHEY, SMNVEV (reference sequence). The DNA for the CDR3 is TGTGCCAGCATCAAACGTTTCGTAACTAACCTAGACTACAATGAGCAGTTCTTC. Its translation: CASIKRFVTNLDYNEQFF.

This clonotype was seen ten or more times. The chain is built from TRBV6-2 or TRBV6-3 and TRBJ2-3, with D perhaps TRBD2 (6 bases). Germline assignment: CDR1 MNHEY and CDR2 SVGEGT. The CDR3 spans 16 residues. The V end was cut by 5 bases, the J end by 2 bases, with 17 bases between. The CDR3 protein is CASSNRGTFSTDTQYF. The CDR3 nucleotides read TGTGCCAGCAGTAACCGCGGGACCTTCTCCACAGATACGCAGTATTTT.

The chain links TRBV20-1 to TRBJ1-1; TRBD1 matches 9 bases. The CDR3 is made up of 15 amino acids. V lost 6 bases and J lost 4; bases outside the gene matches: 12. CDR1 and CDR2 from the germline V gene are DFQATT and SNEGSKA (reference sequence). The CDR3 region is CSANDPGQGGTEAFF. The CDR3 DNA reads TGCAGTGCAAATGATCCGGGACAGGGTGGCACTGAAGCTTTCTTT.

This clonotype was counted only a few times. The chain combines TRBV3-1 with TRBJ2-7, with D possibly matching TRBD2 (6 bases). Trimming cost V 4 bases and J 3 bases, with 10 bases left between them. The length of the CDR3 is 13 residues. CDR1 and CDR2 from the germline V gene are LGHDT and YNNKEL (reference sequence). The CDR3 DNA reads TGTGCCAGCAGCCCGCCGGGACTCTACGAGCAGTACTTC. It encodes CASSPPGLYEQYF.

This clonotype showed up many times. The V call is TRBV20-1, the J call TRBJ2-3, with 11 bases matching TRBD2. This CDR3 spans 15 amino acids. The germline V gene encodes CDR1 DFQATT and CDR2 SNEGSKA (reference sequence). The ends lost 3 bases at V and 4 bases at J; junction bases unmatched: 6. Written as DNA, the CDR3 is TGCAGTGCTAGTACTACTAGCGGGAGACCAGATACGCAGTATTTT. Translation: CSASTTSGRPDTQYF.

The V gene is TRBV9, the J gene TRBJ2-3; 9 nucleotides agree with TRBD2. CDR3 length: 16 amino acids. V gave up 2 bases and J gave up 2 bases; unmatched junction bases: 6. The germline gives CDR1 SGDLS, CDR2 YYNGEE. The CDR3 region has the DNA TGTGCCAGCAGCGTGGATCCGGGACTAGCCACAGATACGCAGTATTTT. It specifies CASSVDPGLATDTQYF.